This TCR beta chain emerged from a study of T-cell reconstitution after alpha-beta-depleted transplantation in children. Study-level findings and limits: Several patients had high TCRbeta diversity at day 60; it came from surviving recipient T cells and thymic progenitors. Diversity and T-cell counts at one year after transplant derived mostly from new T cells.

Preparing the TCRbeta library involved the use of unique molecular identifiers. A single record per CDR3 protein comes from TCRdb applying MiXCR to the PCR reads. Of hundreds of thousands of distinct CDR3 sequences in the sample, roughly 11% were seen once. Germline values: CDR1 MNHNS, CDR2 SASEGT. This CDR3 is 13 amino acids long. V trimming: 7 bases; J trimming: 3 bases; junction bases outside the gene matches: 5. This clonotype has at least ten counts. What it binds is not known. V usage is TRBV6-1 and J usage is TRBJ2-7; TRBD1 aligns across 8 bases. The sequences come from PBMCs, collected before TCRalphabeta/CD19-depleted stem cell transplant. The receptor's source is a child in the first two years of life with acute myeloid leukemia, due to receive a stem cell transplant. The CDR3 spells CASKDRVVYEQYF. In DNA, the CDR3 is TGTGCCAGCAAGGACAGGGTGGTCTACGAGCAGTACTTC.